These 14 T cell receptor beta chains originate from one sample sequenced in a study of shared clonotypes between healthy human individuals. The table came from immunoSEQ multiplex PCR; TCRdb's copy has only in-frame clones and leaves some out. The table records some 470,000 clones, less than 80% of them present only once. Source material: PBMCs. These receptors were collected from a middle-aged woman in good health. Some clones in this sample may be carry-over from other donors' samples.

This rearrangement joins TRBV5-1 to TRBJ2-2, with 7 nucleotides matching TRBD1. J was trimmed by 3 bases and V by 4 bases; bases with no gene match: 9. This CDR3 has 16 amino acids. Germline V gives CDR1 SGHRS, CDR2 YFSETQ. Here the CDR3 reads CASSIQTGTDTGELFF. For the CDR3, the DNA is TGCGCCAGCAGCATCCAAACCGGGACAGACACCGGGGAGCTGTTTTTT.

The J gene is TRBJ2-3, the V gene TRBV14, with D possibly TRBD2 on 6 matching bases. Germline CDR1 SGHDN, CDR2 FVKESK. This CDR3 has 16 amino acids. The ends were cut back, 4 bases at V and 2 bases at J, with 16 bases in the middle. The CDR3 DNA reads as TGTGCCAGCAGCCCTGAGCGGGTGGGCCCCACAGATACGCAGTATTTT. This codes for CASSPERVGPTDTQYF.

V usage is TRBV5-6 and J usage is TRBJ2-5; possibly TRBD2 for D (7 bases). There are 14 residues in the CDR3. From germline, CDR1 is SGHDT and CDR2 YYEEEE. Trimming pared 3 bases from V and 4 bases from J, leaving 13 bases between. CDR3 nucleotide sequence: TGTGCCAGCAGCTCTTCGGGGGGCGCAGAGACCCAGTACTTC. As protein: CASSSSGGAETQYF.

On this clone: Its ends do not fully match the called genes, so a read error is possible. The V call is TRBV2, the J call TRBJ2-1; 10 bases line up with TRBD2. CDR3 length: 12 amino acids. The germline gives CDR1 SNHLY, CDR2 FYNNEI. CDR3: CASSGDQRGGLF. DNA for the CDR3: TGTGCCAGCAGTGGCGACCAGCGGGGGGGGCTCTTC.

The chain carries TRBV7-2 and TRBJ2-7; the D is unclear. The ends were cut back, 4 bases at V and 3 bases at J, with 10 bases in the middle. Germline V gene sequence: CDR1 SGHTA, CDR2 FQGNSA. The CDR3 contains 13 residues. The CDR3 here is CASSSPGYYEQYF. The CDR3 DNA sequence: TGTGCCAGCAGCTCCCCCGGGTACTACGAGCAGTACTTC.

The rearrangement joins TRBV27 to TRBJ2-7; 8 bases match TRBD2. CDR1 and CDR2 (germline): MNHEY, SMNVEV (reference sequence). This CDR3 comprises 15 residues. Losses at the gene ends were 4 bases for V and 0 bases for J; bases not matched to a gene: 5. The CDR3 coding sequence is TGTGCCAGCAGTTGGGGCGGGGGGAGCTCCTACGAGCAGTACTTC. It translates to CASSWGGGSSYEQYF.

V usage is TRBV27 and J usage is TRBJ2-2; D ambiguous. The CDR3 spans 16 residues. Per germline, CDR1 MNHEY and CDR2 SMNVEV (reference sequence). V shed 5 bases and J shed 1 base, with 14 bases lying between them. The DNA for the CDR3 is TGTGCCAGCAGTCCCCCTAGACTCCAGAACACCGGGGAGCTGTTTTTT. It specifies CASSPPRLQNTGELFF.

The V gene is TRBV5-5, the J gene TRBJ2-3, with D hard to call. Germline CDR1 reads SGHKS; CDR2 reads YYEKEE (reference sequence). V lost 4 bases, J lost 2 bases, and 11 bases lay in between. The CDR3 sequence is 14 residues long. CDR3 in amino acids: CASSPLWYTDTQYF. For the CDR3, the DNA is TGTGCCAGCAGCCCGTTATGGTACACAGATACGCAGTATTTT.

The chain carries TRBV5-1 and TRBJ1-1; TRBD1 might be the D (6 bases). The CDR3 is 16 residues long. With 0 bases removed from V and 2 bases from J, the gap between germline ends came to 14 bases. CDR1 and CDR2 (germline): SGHRS, YFSETQ. CDR3 protein: CASSLDRVGGNTEAFF. The CDR3 bases are TGCGCCAGCAGCTTGGACAGGGTGGGTGGAAACACTGAAGCTTTCTTT.

Here the CDR3 DNA reads TGTGCCAGCTCATCGCTAGCGGGTAACTCGGAGACCCAGTACTTC. This encodes CASSSLAGNSETQYF. This sequence joins TRBV18 and TRBJ2-5; 8 bases fit TRBD2. Per the germline V gene, CDR1 is KGHSH and CDR2 is LQKENI. Trimming removed 5 bases from V and 5 bases from J; junction bases left unmatched: 10. The CDR3 consists of 15 residues.

Comments on this clone: The sample has other DNA sequences that encode this CDR3 too. The V gene is TRBV18, the J gene TRBJ2-7; 7 nucleotides agree with TRBD1. CDR1 is KGHSH and CDR2 is LQKENI in the germline V gene. The CDR3 extends over 14 amino acids. V dropped 3 bases and J dropped 4; count of bases not matched to a gene: 6. CDR3 DNA: TGTGCCAGCTCACCCGACAGGGTGTCGTACGAGCAGTACTTC. Its protein is CASSPDRVSYEQYF.

The V gene is TRBV6-5, the J gene TRBJ2-7; no definite D call. Germline V gene sequence: CDR1 MNHEY, CDR2 SVGAGI. The germline V and J ends were trimmed by 4 bases and 2 bases, with 15 bases remaining between them. CDR3 size: 15 residues. DNA for the CDR3: TGTGCCAGCAGTTCCGCCGGGTCCTTCCCCTACGAGCAGTACTTC. Translating it yields CASSSAGSFPYEQYF.

The chain uses TRBV5-3 and TRBJ2-2; the D gene is possibly TRBD2 (6 bases). TRBV5-3 carries the ORF label, with uncertain function. V lost 7 bases to trimming and J lost 6 bases, with 10 bases between them. The CDR3 consists of 12 residues. The CDR3 DNA sequence: TGTGCCAGACCGGGAGAGGCCGGGGAGCTGTTTTTT. The encoded protein is CARPGEAGELFF.

The chain links TRBV2 to TRBJ2-7; TRBD1 matches at 12 bases. V lost 2 bases and J lost 6; bases outside the gene matches: 8. This CDR3 contains 16 residues. CDR1 and CDR2 (germline): SNHLY, FYNNEI. CDR3 amino acids: CASSEQLGTGGSEQYF. The CDR3 DNA is TGTGCCAGCAGTGAACAGTTGGGGACAGGGGGCTCCGAGCAGTACTTC.